This T cell receptor beta chain is drawn from a study of cytomegalovirus exposure and HLA in healthy donors (dated by TCRdb to 2016 to 2017). Study-wide context: According to a later analysis, one platform produced both the 120 validation repertoires and the 670 or so repertoires of the first cohort. Besides the first cohort of approximately 710 subjects, a separate validation cohort made up of 120 different subjects was used. The study aimed to test whether signatures of past pathogen exposure could be identified by cataloging public T cell receptors. To predict cytomegalovirus infection status, the study combined high-throughput TCR immunosequencing, statistical association of individual TCRs with disease status, and machine learning.

Donors formed part of the validation cohort, which comprised about 120 subjects and was distinct from the first cohort of some 700 subjects. Library construction relied on the immunoSEQ multiplex PCR assay. The original methods were these. To diagnose cytomegalovirus status from the catalog of TCR beta chain sequences, a statistical classification framework was built. The immuneACCESS repertoire file appears here via TCRdb, limited to in-frame rearrangements. These files lack a portion of the clones; in checked studies, under half of the deficit traces to unresolved V genes, and the cause of the others is not known. V and J calls plus clone size are reproduced from that table; the DNA served to infer D and trimming. The sample has 57,000 or so clones on record, more than 90% of them singletons. The ten largest clones capture 0.9% to 1% of the sample. The study at large found these results: While some public TCRs were present in many individuals, most TCR sequences turned up only very rarely across donors. It was suggested by the authors that the approach could potentially be generalized to other disease states and immunological phenotypes. The study listed around 160 TCR beta chains as associated with cytomegalovirus. In vitro tests confirmed that three of the cytomegalovirus-associated TCR beta chains recognize cytomegalovirus antigens. A later analysis lacked HLA typing for the validation cohort, so it scored co-occurrence in that cohort across all 110 or so repertoires. Subsequent analysis determined that TCRs grouped into clusters in the first cohort also showed a tendency toward co-occurrence across the 90 to 150 validation repertoires, and 90% to 95% of cluster scores exceeded 0. In both the original and validation cohorts, the classifier was reported to diagnose cytomegalovirus status with high specificity and sensitivity.

A remark on this clone: Its antigen target is currently unknown. No base quality information exists; no much larger clone differs at one position.

The CDR3 sequence holds 15 residues, the cysteine and phenylalanine included. The sequence is cut down to CDR3 DNA, 45 bases in frame from base 1. CDR1 is given as SGHRS and CDR2 as YFSETQ, both from the germline V gene. V has 0 bases trimmed and J has 5 bases trimmed; junction bases matching no gene number 5. The receptor chain draws on TRBV5-1 and TRBJ2-1, with TRBD1 identical over 7 junction bases. The TCR was taken from a man younger than 30 in good health and CMV-seronegative. Input material: PBMCs. The DNA reads as follows: TGCGCCAGCAGCTTGGTACAGGGGCTGGACAATGAGCAGTTCTTC. Its translation reads: CASSLVQGLDNEQFF. The entire variable domain, with the stretches around the CDR3 drawn from the reference TRBV5-1 and TRBJ2-1 proteins, is KAGVTQTPRYLIKTRGQQVTLSCSPISGHRSVSWYQQTPGQGLQFLFEYFSETQRNKGNFPGRFSGRQFSNSRSEMNVSTLELGDSALYLCASSLVQGLDNEQFFGPGTRLTVL.